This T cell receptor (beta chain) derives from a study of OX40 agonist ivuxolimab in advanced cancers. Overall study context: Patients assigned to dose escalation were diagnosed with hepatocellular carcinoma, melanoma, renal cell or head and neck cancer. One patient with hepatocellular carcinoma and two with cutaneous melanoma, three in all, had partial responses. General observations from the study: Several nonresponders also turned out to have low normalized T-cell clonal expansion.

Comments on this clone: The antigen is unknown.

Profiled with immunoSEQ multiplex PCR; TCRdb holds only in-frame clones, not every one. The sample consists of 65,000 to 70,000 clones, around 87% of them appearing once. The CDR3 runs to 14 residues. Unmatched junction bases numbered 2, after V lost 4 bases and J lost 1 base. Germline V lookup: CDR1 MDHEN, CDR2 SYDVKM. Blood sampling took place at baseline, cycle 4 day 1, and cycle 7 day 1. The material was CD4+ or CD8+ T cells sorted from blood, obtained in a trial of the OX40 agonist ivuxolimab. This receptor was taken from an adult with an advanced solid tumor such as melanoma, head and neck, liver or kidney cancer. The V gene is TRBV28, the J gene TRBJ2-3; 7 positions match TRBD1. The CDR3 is CASSYGTGTDTQYF. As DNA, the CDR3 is TGTGCCAGCAGTTATGGGACAGGCACAGATACGCAGTATTTT.